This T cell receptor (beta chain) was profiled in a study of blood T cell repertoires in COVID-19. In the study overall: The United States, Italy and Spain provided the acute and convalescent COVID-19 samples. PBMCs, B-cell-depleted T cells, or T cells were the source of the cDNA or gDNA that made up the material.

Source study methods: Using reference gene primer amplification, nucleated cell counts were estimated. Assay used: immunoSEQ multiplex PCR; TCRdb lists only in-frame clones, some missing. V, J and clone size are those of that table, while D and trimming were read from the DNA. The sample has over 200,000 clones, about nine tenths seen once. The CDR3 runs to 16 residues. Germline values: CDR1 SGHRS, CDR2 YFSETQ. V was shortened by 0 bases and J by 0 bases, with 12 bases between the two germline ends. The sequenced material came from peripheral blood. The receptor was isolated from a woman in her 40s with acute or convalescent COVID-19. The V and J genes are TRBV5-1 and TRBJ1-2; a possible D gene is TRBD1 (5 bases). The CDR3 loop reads CASSLAGRGANYGYTF. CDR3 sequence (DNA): TGCGCCAGCAGCTTGGCCGGGAGGGGAGCTAACTATGGCTACACCTTC.